The 13 T cell receptor beta chains listed next were all sequenced from one sample in a study of early T cells in non-severe SARS-CoV-2 infection. TCRdb fed the 5' RACE reads into MiXCR, producing one record per CDR3 protein. This sample has 100,000 or so distinct CDR3 sequences; approximately 14% occur once, and the top ten carry 6.2%. Sequences were obtained from whole blood. The receptors here all came from an adult who was a healthcare worker with PCR-confirmed SARS-CoV-2 infection or an uninfected control (not recorded which).

Ten or more counts support this clonotype. This CDR3 is CASSQVVAQETQYF. CDR3 nucleotide sequence: TGCGCCAGCAGCCAAGTGGTGGCTCAAGAGACCCAGTACTTC. The gene calls are TRBV4-1 and TRBJ2-5; D is undetermined. This CDR3 spans 14 amino acids. CDR1 and CDR2 from the germline V gene are MGHRA and YSYEKL. V was shortened by 1 base and J by 2 bases, with 8 bases between the two germline ends.

This clonotype was observed many times. V is TRBV20-1 and J is TRBJ2-1, with TRBD1 matching 9 bases. J was trimmed by 5 bases and V by 0 bases; bases with no gene match: 5. Germline CDR1 is DFQATT and CDR2 is SNEGSKA (reference sequence). This CDR3 contains 15 residues. The CDR3 DNA reads as TGCAGTGCTAGAGACCCGGGACAGGGTAACAATGAGCAGTTCTTC. Its protein product is CSARDPGQGNNEQFF.

In this sample, this clonotype turned up many times. This chain's CDR3 is CASSLASGSVPDTQYF. The CDR3 DNA is TGCGCCAGCAGCTTGGCTAGCGGGAGTGTCCCAGATACGCAGTATTTT. The rearrangement links TRBV5-1 to TRBJ2-3; 10 bases agree with TRBD2. Germline CDR1 SGHRS, CDR2 YFSETQ. There are 16 residues in the CDR3. V lost 0 bases, J lost 4 bases, and 5 bases stayed unmatched.

The chain joins TRBV29-1 to TRBJ2-1; 14 bases agree with TRBD2. J gave up 4 bases and V 7 bases, and 6 bases lay outside the gene matches. The CDR3 spans 15 residues. In germline, CDR1 is SQVTM, CDR2 ANQGSEA. CDR3 loop: CSAAGTSGGYNEQFF. The CDR3 region has the DNA TGCAGCGCCGCCGGGACTAGCGGGGGATACAATGAGCAGTTCTTC.

This clonotype was counted many times. The J gene is TRBJ2-1, the V gene TRBV28; D call uncertain. The CDR3 loop spans 12 amino acids. The V gene lost 3 bases and the J gene lost 7 bases, with 7 bases spanning the gap. The germline gives CDR1 MDHEN, CDR2 SYDVKM. The CDR3 sequence is CASSFRRNEQFF. The CDR3 DNA is TGTGCCAGCAGTTTCCGTAGGAATGAGCAGTTCTTC.

The V and J genes are TRBV28 and TRBJ2-6, with 8 bases matching TRBD2. Germline V gene sequence: CDR1 MDHEN, CDR2 SYDVKM. The trim removed 5 bases at V and 0 bases at J, leaving 3 bases unmatched. This CDR3 contains 16 residues. Written as DNA, the CDR3 is TGTGCCAGCAGTCTTAGCGGGACCTCTGGGGCCAACGTCCTGACTTTC. Protein sequence: CASSLSGTSGANVLTF.

This clonotype appeared many times. V is TRBV7-2 and J is TRBJ2-3, with TRBD1 matching 7 bases. CDR1 SGHTA and CDR2 FQGNSA come from the germline V gene. V lost 4 bases to trimming and J lost 7 bases; unmatched junction nucleotides: 8. This CDR3 region has 14 residues. CDR3 DNA: TGTGCCAGCAGCTCCGGGACAGCCAGTAATACGCAGTATTTT. It translates to CASSSGTASNTQYF.

This clonotype occurred a few times. V gene TRBV7-9 combines with J gene TRBJ2-1, with 11 bases identical to TRBD2. The CDR3 has 13 residues. Germline CDR1 reads SEHNR; CDR2 reads FQNEAQ (reference sequence). V trimming: 6 bases; J trimming: 7 bases; junction bases outside the gene matches: 2. The CDR3 DNA follows: TGTGCCAGCAGACTAGCGGGAGCAAATGAGCAGTTCTTC. Translation: CASRLAGANEQFF.

CDR3 residues: CSARVGRSSYEQYF. The CDR3 DNA sequence: TGCAGTGCTAGAGTGGGGAGGAGCTCCTACGAGCAGTACTTC. This chain connects TRBV20-1 to TRBJ2-7; TRBD2 is a possible D gene (6 bases). The CDR3 extends over 14 amino acids. Trimming cost V 1 base and J 0 bases, with 10 bases left between them. Germline-derived CDR1 and CDR2 are DFQATT and SNEGSKA (reference sequence).

Details on this clonotype: A much bigger clone sits one base away, suggesting this may be a read error. The chain employs TRBV3-1 and TRBJ2-7; the match to TRBD1 covers 7 bases. The germline V gene encodes CDR1 LGHDT and CDR2 YNNKEL (reference sequence). The CDR3 has 13 residues. The CDR3 DNA is TGTGACAGCAGTCTCGGGACAGCCTACGAGCAGTACTTC. It specifies CDSSLGTAYEQYF.

The rearrangement joins TRBV20-1 to TRBJ2-1, with 7 bases identical to TRBD2. After removal of 6 bases from V and 12 bases from J, the junction contained 11 bases not matched to a gene. This CDR3 is 12 amino acids long. CDR1 DFQATT and CDR2 SNEGSKA come from the germline V gene (reference sequence). CDR3 coding DNA: TGCAGTGCAGGCGGGAGTAGTTATGGGCAGTTCTTC. Amino acid sequence: CSAGGSSYGQFF.

This chain uses TRBV28 with TRBJ2-1, with TRBD1 matching 9 bases. This CDR3 contains 16 residues. Germline V gene data show CDR1 as MDHEN and CDR2 as SYDVKM. J lost 7 bases, V lost 3 bases, and 10 bases had no gene match. The CDR3 spells CASSFVLGQGKNEQFF. The CDR3 nucleotides are TGTGCCAGCAGTTTCGTCCTCGGACAGGGGAAGAATGAGCAGTTCTTC. Together with reference TRBV28 and TRBJ2-1, the CDR3 gives the full variable domain: DVKVTQSSRYLVKRTGEKVFLECVQDMDHENMFWYRQDPGLGLRLIYFSYDVKMKEKGDIPEGYSVSREKKERFSLILESASTNQTSMYLCASSFVLGQGKNEQFFGPGTRLTVL.

This clonotype was detected ten times or more. The rearrangement joins TRBV7-9 to TRBJ1-1; D gene ambiguous. This CDR3 has 12 residues. The V and J ends lost 2 bases and 4 bases respectively, with 5 bases between them. The germline V gene has CDR1 SEHNR and CDR2 FQNEAQ (reference sequence). CDR3 residues: CASSLPVTEAFF. DNA for the CDR3: TGTGCCAGCAGCTTACCCGTCACTGAAGCTTTCTTT.